This T cell receptor beta chain originates from a study of T cell changes during pregnancy in multiple sclerosis. Some clones are missing from TCRdb's copy, which holds only in-frame ones; the method was immunoSEQ multiplex PCR. This sample has about 63,000 clones, with 85% to 95% found just once. The material sequenced was CD8+ T cells from peripheral blood mononuclear cells, taken in the second trimester of pregnancy. The origin of this receptor is a female donor with multiple sclerosis, enrolled in a pregnancy study.

The CDR3 nucleotides are TGTGCCAGCAGCTTGCGGGACAGTACCTACGAGCAGTACTTC. Its translation: CASSLRDSTYEQYF. This rearrangement joins TRBV5-8 to TRBJ2-7; 7 nucleotides agree with TRBD1. The CDR3 sequence is 14 residues long. Germline trimming cut 1 base from V and 2 bases from J; bases unmatched to any gene: 3. CDR1 is SGHTS and CDR2 is YDEGEE in the germline V gene.